Presented here are 13 T cell receptor beta chains from one specimen sequenced in a study of CD8+CD57+ T cells in acquired aplastic anemia. Using genomic DNA as the template, TCR beta VDJ and CDR3 profiling was carried out. TCRdb recomputed calls from the reads with MiXCR, one row per CDR3 protein. The sample gives about 190,000 distinct CDR3 sequences, around half of which show up once; about 17% is in the top ten. Sequenced material: sorted CD4+, CD8+, or CD8+CD57+ T cells (not recorded which) from PBMCs. These receptor sequences come from a human donor in good health, serving as a control.

J is TRBJ1-2 and V is TRBV29-1; D may be TRBD1 (6 bases). The CDR3 totals 13 residues. The V gene's germline CDR1 is SQVTM and CDR2 ANQGSEA. V lost 1 base to trimming and J lost 5 bases, with 11 bases between them. DNA of the CDR3: TGCAGCGTTGAAGTGTTAGGGGGGTATGGCTACACCTTC. Encoded protein: CSVEVLGGYGYTF.

With regard to this clonotype: An end of the junction differs from the germline gene, which may be a read error. The chain carries TRBV2 and TRBJ1-1; the D gene is possibly TRBD1 (5 bases). The germline V gene encodes CDR1 SNHLY and CDR2 FYNNEI. This CDR3 is 11 amino acids long. CDR3 sequence: CASGRGPWAYF. CDR3 nucleotide sequence: TGTGCCAGCGGTCGGGGCCCATGGGCTTACTTT.

The V and J genes are TRBV29-1 and TRBJ1-2; 7 nucleotides agree with TRBD1. CDR3 length: 13 amino acids. The germline V gene encodes CDR1 SQVTM and CDR2 ANQGSEA. V was pared by 6 bases and J by 4 bases, with 8 bases of the junction left unmatched. The CDR3 loop is CSVRGQRAYGYTF. The CDR3 coding sequence is TGCAGCGTGAGGGGACAGCGAGCCTATGGCTACACCTTC. Supplemented by reference TRBV29-1 and TRBJ1-2, the full variable domain reads SAVISQKPSRDICQRGTSLTIQCQVDSQVTMMFWYRQQPGQSLTLIATANQGSEATYESGFVIDKFPISRPNLTFSTLTVSNMSPEDSSIYLCSVRGQRAYGYTFGSGTRLTVV.

Sample share makes this clonotype medium-sized. J is TRBJ1-6 and V is TRBV25-1, with D unresolved. This CDR3 has 14 residues. CDR1 is MGHDK, CDR2 SYGVNS, per germline. The V gene lost 3 bases and the J gene lost 8 bases, with 11 bases spanning the gap. CDR3 DNA sequence: TGTGCCAGCAGTGACCAGATCCCCTATTCACCCCTCCACTTT. It translates to CASSDQIPYSPLHF.

About this clonotype: One end of the junction does not line up with germline, which may come from a read error. The chain couples TRBV5-1 to TRBJ1-1, with no clear D. The CDR3 extends over 13 amino acids. CDR1 is SGHRS and CDR2 is YFSETQ in the germline V gene. The CDR3 DNA reads as TGCGCCGGCAGCGAACGGGAGAACACTGAAGCTTTCTTT. Amino acids: CAGSERENTEAFF.

J is TRBJ2-1 and V is TRBV9; the match to TRBD1 covers 8 bases. The CDR3 extends over 16 amino acids. CDR1 and CDR2 from the germline V gene are SGDLS and YYNGEE. The ends lost 2 bases at V and 3 bases at J; junction bases unmatched: 7. The CDR3 sequence: CASSVKKDRDYNEQFF. CDR3 coding DNA: TGTGCCAGCAGCGTGAAAAAGGACAGGGACTACAATGAGCAGTTCTTC.

The chain combines TRBV6-6 with TRBJ1-3, with TRBD1 matching over 8 bases. This CDR3 has 13 residues. CDR1 is MNHNY, CDR2 SVGAGI, per germline (reference sequence). J gave up 3 bases and V 9 bases, and 4 bases lay outside the gene matches. The CDR3 region has the DNA TGTGCCAGTCAGGGGGCTTATGGAAACACCATATATTTT. Translation gives CASQGAYGNTIYF.

J is TRBJ2-7 and V is TRBV7-6; TRBD2 agrees at 10 bases. After removal of 1 base from V and 3 bases from J, the junction contained 6 bases not matched to a gene. This CDR3 contains 16 residues. Germline CDR1 reads SGHVS; CDR2 reads FNYEAQ. Here the CDR3 reads CASSLGGTSGNYEQYF. The CDR3 DNA reads TGTGCCAGCAGCTTAGGTGGCACTAGCGGGAACTACGAGCAGTACTTC.

The genes are TRBV10-3 and TRBJ1-1; possible D gene TRBD1, 5 bases. Per germline, CDR1 ENHRY and CDR2 SYGVKD. This CDR3 comprises 15 residues. V was shortened by 4 bases and J by 0 bases, with 12 bases between the two germline ends. CDR3 sequence (DNA): TGTGCCATCAGTGGAAAAGGGGAAATGAACACTGAAGCTTTCTTT. This translates into CAISGKGEMNTEAFF.

The rearrangement joins TRBV10-3 to TRBJ1-4; a possible D gene is TRBD1 (6 bases). CDR3 size: 16 residues. V was pared by 6 bases and J by 4 bases, with 18 bases between. The germline gives CDR1 ENHRY, CDR2 SYGVKD. The CDR3 spells CAISDTGQLGNEKLFF. CDR3 nucleotide sequence: TGTGCCATCAGCGACACAGGACAGTTGGGTAATGAAAAACTGTTTTTT.

This clonotype was seen at least ten times. The V call is TRBV6-2 or TRBV6-3, the J call TRBJ1-2; a weak D match, TRBD1 (6 bases). This CDR3 comprises 14 residues. CDR1 is MNHEY and CDR2 is SVGEGT in the germline V gene. Between the trimmed V and J ends, which lost 6 bases and 0 bases, there was a span of 11 bases. The CDR3 spells CASRDSGPNYGYTF. CDR3 sequence (DNA): TGTGCCAGCAGGGACAGTGGACCTAACTATGGCTACACCTTC.

This clonotype was seen a single time. This chain links TRBV20-1 with TRBJ1-2; 10 positions agree with TRBD1. CDR1 and CDR2 from the germline V gene are DFQATT and SNEGSKA (reference sequence). V gave up 3 bases and J gave up 10 bases; unmatched junction bases: 5. The CDR3 has 12 residues. The CDR3 protein is CSASKTGGNYTF. The DNA of the CDR3 is TGCAGTGCTAGTAAGACAGGGGGCAACTACACCTTC.

Concerning this clonotype itself: At one of its ends the junction is not consistent with the germline gene, which may arise from a read error. The chain is built from TRBV10-3 and TRBJ2-2; D is perhaps TRBD2 (9 bases). This CDR3 contains 18 residues. Germline loops: CDR1 ENHRY, CDR2 SYGVKD. CDR3 in amino acids: CASSESRQGLAGTGELFF. As DNA, the CDR3 is TGTGCCAGCAGTGAAAGTCGACAGGGGCTAGCGGGAACCGGGGAGCTGTTTTTT.